This T cell receptor beta chain stems from a study of blood T cell repertoires in COVID-19. On the study more broadly: PBMCs, B-cell-depleted T cells, or T cells were the source of the cDNA or gDNA that made up the material.

Under the authors' procedure: Using reference gene primer amplification, nucleated cell counts were estimated. The table came from immunoSEQ multiplex PCR; TCRdb's copy has only in-frame clones and leaves some out. The DNA was the basis for D and trimming; V, J and clone size are from that table. This sample has a few hundred thousand clones, with about 85% found just once. While infection was still active, Seattle patients were enrolled and then followed longitudinally. This TCR was recovered from a human donor with COVID-19, enrolled during active disease. The donor label of this sample is uncertain. Sequenced: peripheral blood.

The CDR3 bases are TGTGCCAGCAGCCAACAGGGGTCCGGGGGTGTGCAGTACTTC. Translated, it gives CASSQQGSGGVQYF. The chain employs TRBV7-2 and TRBJ2-7; tentatively, D is TRBD1 (7 bases). The ends were cut back, 5 bases at V and 9 bases at J, with 20 bases in the middle. Looked up from germline, CDR1 is SGHTA and CDR2 is FQGNSA. The CDR3 loop spans 14 amino acids.